Here is one T cell receptor beta chain with its context. This sample is drawn from a study of shared clonotypes between healthy human individuals. As for the study in general: Per-donor plates numbered three CD4 naive, three CD4 memory, two CD8 naive and one CD8 memory.

Trimming shortened V by 6 bases and J by 2 bases, and 22 bases separated the two germline ends. In germline, CDR1 is KGHSH, CDR2 LQKENI. CDR3 length: 17 amino acids. Splitting the CD4+ cells yielded a CD45RA+ naive subset and a CD45RA-negative memory subset. Several immunoSEQ 96-well plates shared each subset's DNA, each plate a replicate. Profiling relied on immunoSEQ multiplex PCR, and the TCRdb table lists in-frame clones only, not all of them. The data contain roughly 1.4 million clones, less than 99% of them singletons. The chain couples TRBV18 to TRBJ2-5; D possibly corresponds to TRBD1 (6 bases). The source is a man aged 25-40 years in good health. The specimen sequenced was naive CD4+ T cells sorted from blood. Regarding subset: CD45RA+ positively selected. The CDR3 here is CASSVRARGGPQETQYF. CDR3 coding DNA: TGTGCCAGCTCGGTTAGAGCCAGGGGTGGCCCTCAAGAGACCCAGTACTTC.